One and the same sample provided the 20 T cell receptor beta chains below, sequenced in a study of CD8 T cells in Susac syndrome. An amount of RNA that ranged from roughly 0.5 to 1 ug was reverse transcribed with random hexamers. Each CDR3 protein is one row after TCRdb ran MiXCR on the immunoSEQ multiplex PCR reads. The sample consists of about 240,000 distinct CDR3 sequences, 95% to 97% of them appearing once. Sequencing used CD4+ T cells from PBMCs. These receptors all come from a human donor with Susac syndrome.

The chain uses TRBV29-1 and TRBJ2-5; 8 nucleotides match TRBD2. The CDR3 extends over 11 amino acids. V shed 5 bases, J shed 5 bases, and the junction held 1 base outside the gene matches. Per germline, CDR1 SQVTM and CDR2 ANQGSEA. CDR3 in DNA: TGCAGCGTTCGGGGGGGGGAGACCCAGTACTTC. Translating gives CSVRGGETQYF.

The chain links TRBV20-1 to TRBJ2-5; 7 nucleotides match TRBD1. This CDR3 has 18 residues. With V trimmed by 0 bases and J by 4 bases, 17 bases remained unmatched. In germline, CDR1 is DFQATT, CDR2 SNEGSKA (reference sequence). This chain's CDR3 is CSARDLFRTGPRGETQYF. The CDR3 DNA reads as TGCAGTGCTAGAGATTTATTCAGGACAGGCCCCCGCGGAGAGACCCAGTACTTC.

V gene TRBV12-3 or TRBV12-4 combines with J gene TRBJ2-1; no definite D call. The CDR3 runs 15 residues. V lost 4 bases to trimming and J lost 0 bases, with 10 bases between them. CDR3 in DNA: TGTGCCAGCAGTTCTAGTCCCGGCTCCTACAATGAGCAGTTCTTC. This sequence encodes CASSSSPGSYNEQFF.

Turning to this clonotype: The junction departs from germline at one end; a sequencing error may be responsible. The chain employs TRBV28 and TRBJ2-5; the D gene is possibly TRBD1 (6 bases). The CDR3 covers 11 residues. In germline, CDR1 is MDHEN, CDR2 SYDVKM. The DNA of the CDR3 is TGTGCCAGCAGAACAACAGGGATTCTAGACTTC. Amino acids: CASRTTGILDF.

V and J are TRBV12-3 or TRBV12-4 and TRBJ2-7; no reliable D call. Trimming cost V 2 bases and J 3 bases, with 8 bases left between them. The CDR3 has 13 residues. This CDR3 is CASSLSWGYEQYF. CDR3 bases: TGTGCCAGCAGTTTATCGTGGGGCTACGAGCAGTACTTC.

A single count supports this clonotype. The chain combines TRBV30 with TRBJ2-1; D assignment may be TRBD1 or TRBD2 (5 bases each). The CDR3 has 14 amino acids. V was pared by 4 bases and J by 0 bases, with 10 bases between. Germline V lookup: CDR1 GTSNPN, CDR2 SVGIG (reference sequence). CDR3 sequence: CAWNRDPSYNEQFF. CDR3 coding DNA: TGTGCCTGGAACCGGGACCCCTCCTACAATGAGCAGTTCTTC.

The rearrangement joins TRBV3-1 to TRBJ2-1; D is unresolved. CDR3 length: 12 residues. The V end was cut by 4 bases, the J end by 8 bases, with 9 bases between. In germline, CDR1 is LGHDT, CDR2 YNNKEL (reference sequence). The CDR3 region is CASSRDTYEQFF. The CDR3 bases are TGTGCCAGCAGCCGGGATACATATGAGCAGTTCTTC.

The chain recombines TRBV20-1 with TRBJ2-3; D not resolved. V dropped 6 bases and J dropped 0 bases, with 7 bases sitting between them. Germline CDR1 DFQATT, CDR2 SNEGSKA (reference sequence). The CDR3 sequence is 12 residues long. CDR3 residues: CSAGLSTDTQYF. CDR3 DNA: TGCAGTGCCGGTCTTAGCACAGATACGCAGTATTTT.

The chain has TRBV29-1 and TRBJ1-2, with unresolved D. Trimming stripped 4 bases from V and 2 bases from J, with 20 bases between. The CDR3 spans 16 residues. Germline-derived CDR1 and CDR2 are SQVTM and ANQGSEA. CDR3 nucleotide sequence: TGCAGCGTTGTGCCCGCTTGGGAAAGGTCGAACTATGGCTACACCTTC. It translates to CSVVPAWERSNYGYTF. Looking up the rest from reference TRBV29-1 and TRBJ1-2 gives the full variable domain: SAVISQKPSRDICQRGTSLTIQCQVDSQVTMMFWYRQQPGQSLTLIATANQGSEATYESGFVIDKFPISRPNLTFSTLTVSNMSPEDSSIYLCSVVPAWERSNYGYTFGSGTRLTVV.

This clonotype was seen a handful of times. The V call is TRBV7-8, the J call TRBJ1-4; D remains unclear. CDR1 SGHVS and CDR2 FQNEAQ come from the germline V gene. This CDR3 has 12 residues. Between the trimmed V and J ends, which lost 2 bases and 3 bases, there was a span of 1 base. DNA for the CDR3: TGTGCCAGCAGCTTACCTAATGAAAAACTGTTTTTT. This translates into CASSLPNEKLFF.

This sequence joins TRBV29-1 and TRBJ1-3, with TRBD1 matching 7 bases. The CDR3 length is 15 residues. Per the germline V gene, CDR1 is SQVTM and CDR2 is ANQGSEA. The V segment lost 6 bases and the J segment 0 bases; nucleotides outside the gene matches: 8. DNA for the CDR3: TGCAGCGTCGGGGACAGTGGGCTCTCTGGAAACACCATATATTTT. This translates into CSVGDSGLSGNTIYF.

The V and J genes are TRBV3-1 and TRBJ1-2, with D perhaps TRBD1 (6 bases). The germline gives CDR1 LGHDT, CDR2 YNNKEL (reference sequence). The CDR3 consists of 18 residues. V gave up 4 bases and J gave up 4 bases, with 25 bases separating them. The CDR3 DNA reads as TGTGCCAGCAGCCGAATAGAAAGCCGGGACAAGAAAGGCTATGGCTACACCTTC. Translating gives CASSRIESRDKKGYGYTF.

The J gene is TRBJ2-1, the V gene TRBV6-5; maybe TRBD2 (5 bases). V dropped 8 bases and J dropped 5 bases, with 19 bases sitting between them. CDR1 is MNHEY and CDR2 is SVGAGI in the germline V gene. CDR3 length: 15 residues. The CDR3 protein is CASSSHTGSHNEQFF. DNA for the CDR3: TGTGCCAGCTCTTCCCACACGGGATCCCACAATGAGCAGTTCTTC.

The chain recombines TRBV29-1 with TRBJ1-2; D is unresolved. The CDR3 loop spans 9 amino acids. Germline V gene lookup returns CDR1 SQVTM and CDR2 ANQGSEA. V lost 2 bases, J lost 6 bases, and 1 base lay in between. The CDR3 nucleotides read TGCAGCGTTGAAAATGGCTACACCTTC. Translating it yields CSVENGYTF.

This rearrangement joins TRBV29-1 to TRBJ1-1, with D perhaps TRBD1 (6 bases). V was shortened by 7 bases and J by 2 bases, with 11 bases between the two germline ends. The length of the CDR3 is 12 residues. CDR1 SQVTM and CDR2 ANQGSEA come from the germline V gene. CDR3 sequence: CSGTDSNTEAFF. Here the CDR3 DNA reads TGCAGCGGGACGGACAGCAACACTGAAGCTTTCTTT.

This chain joins TRBV5-6 and TRBJ2-6; D uncertain. CDR1 and CDR2 from the germline V gene are SGHDT and YYEEEE. The CDR3 sequence is 18 residues long. The ends were cut back, 2 bases at V and 0 bases at J, with 15 bases in the middle. The CDR3 DNA sequence: TGTGCCAGCAGCTTTTCCCCTCCGGGCTCCTCTGGGGCCAACGTCCTGACTTTC. It codes for CASSFSPPGSSGANVLTF.

The chain couples TRBV30 to TRBJ2-5; D not certain. Looked up from germline, CDR1 is GTSNPN and CDR2 is SVGIG (reference sequence). Trimming removed 1 base from V and 5 bases from J, with 11 bases in between. This CDR3 spans 13 amino acids. The CDR3 DNA sequence: TGTGCCTGGAGTGGGGATCTAGGGGAGACCCAGTACTTC. It is translated as CAWSGDLGETQYF.

The rearrangement uses TRBV12-3 or TRBV12-4 and TRBJ2-4; TRBD2 agrees at 10 bases. The CDR3 length is 16 residues. J was trimmed by 9 bases and V by 6 bases; bases with no gene match: 14. The DNA for the CDR3 is TGTGCCAGCAGCGCTCCCCTGGGGACTAGCGTAGGCATTCAGTACTTC. This translates into CASSAPLGTSVGIQYF.

The chain couples TRBV11-2 to TRBJ1-1; no definite D call. V lost 5 bases, J lost 3 bases, and 13 bases lay in between. In germline, CDR1 is SGHAT, CDR2 FQNNGV. The CDR3 is 14 amino acids. The CDR3 DNA reads as TGTGCCAGCAGCCCCGAACCCTCTTACACTGAAGCTTTCTTT. Translating it yields CASSPEPSYTEAFF.

This sequence joins TRBV30 and TRBJ2-2; unclear D gene. The CDR3 extends over 12 amino acids. In germline, CDR1 is GTSNPN, CDR2 SVGIG (reference sequence). Trimming stripped 2 bases from V and 5 bases from J, with 6 bases between. DNA for the CDR3: TGTGCCTGGAGTAAATCAACCGGGGAGCTGTTTTTT. Translation gives CAWSKSTGELFF.